This TCR beta chain was retrieved from a study of technical replicates of blood from a few donors. The length of the CDR3 is 17 residues. Germline V gene sequence: CDR1 LGHNA, CDR2 YSLEER. Trimming took 0 bases from V and 1 from J, leaving 14 bases between them. Data came from immunoSEQ multiplex PCR; TCRdb stores just in-frame clones and leaves some out. The profile covers tens of thousands of clones, with approximately 91% appearing a single time and about 0.4% taken by the ten largest. J is TRBJ2-3 and V is TRBV4-3; D possibly corresponds to TRBD2 (6 bases). The receptor was derived from a human donor in good health. The sequenced sample consisted of T cells isolated from PBMCs. The CDR3 sequence: CASSQDLEGSGTDTQYF. CDR3 coding DNA: TGCGCCAGCAGCCAAGATTTGGAGGGGTCGGGCACAGATACGCAGTATTTT.